These 14 T cell receptor beta chains came from one sample sequenced in a study of beta chain features in type 1 diabetes. Sequencing targeted expressed TCRB transcripts, as all isolated RNA had been reverse transcribed. Sequencing was performed with immunoSEQ multiplex PCR; in TCRdb, only in-frame clones are kept and a portion is missing. The sample lists about 360,000 clones, roughly 12% seen once, with about 0.018% in the top ten. The source material was naive CD4+ T cells from blood. The receptors were gathered from a man between 18 and 35 years old in good health.

V gene TRBV11-2 combines with J gene TRBJ1-2; TRBD1 aligns across 7 bases. J lost 8 bases, V lost 5 bases, and 5 bases had no gene match. This CDR3 comprises 12 residues. CDR1 and CDR2 from the germline V gene are SGHAT and FQNNGV. The CDR3 spells CASSLGTDGYTF. For the CDR3, the DNA is TGTGCCAGCAGCCTCGGGACAGACGGCTACACCTTC.

The chain has TRBV11-2 and TRBJ1-1; weak D call: TRBD1 (5 bases). The ends were cut back, 2 bases at V and 3 bases at J, with 13 bases in the middle. CDR3 length: 15 residues. The germline V gene has CDR1 SGHAT and CDR2 FQNNGV. CDR3 nucleotide sequence: TGTGCCAGCAGCTTAAGAGCCAGGGCGGACACTGAAGCTTTCTTT. This encodes CASSLRARADTEAFF. The variable domain in full, with the rest retrieved from reference TRBV11-2 and TRBJ1-1, is EAGVAQSPRYKIIEKRQSVAFWCNPISGHATLYWYQQILGQGPKLLIQFQNNGVVDDSQLPKDRFSAERLKGVDSTLKIQPAKLEDSAVYLCASSLRARADTEAFFGQGTRLTVV.

This clone occurred a few times. The chain employs TRBV27 and TRBJ1-5; TRBD1 aligns across 9 bases. Trimming cost V 3 bases and J 5 bases; bases outside gene matches: 11. CDR1 MNHEY and CDR2 SMNVEV come from the germline V gene (reference sequence). The CDR3 is made up of 17 amino acids. For the CDR3, the DNA is TGTGCCAGCAGTTTCACAGGGGGCGCGGGTAATCATCAGCCCCAGCATTTT. Translated: CASSFTGGAGNHQPQHF.

The chain uses TRBV9 and TRBJ1-1; D is ambiguous. CDR3 size: 13 residues. Germline CDR1 SGDLS, CDR2 YYNGEE. V was shortened by 0 bases and J by 5 bases, with 8 bases between the two germline ends. The CDR3 DNA follows: TGTGCCAGCAGCGTAGCCGCGAGGACTGAAGCTTTCTTT. Amino acids: CASSVAARTEAFF.

This clone has just a few counts. The V and J genes are TRBV19 and TRBJ2-3; a possible D gene is TRBD2 (5 bases). CDR1 LNHDA and CDR2 SQIVND come from the germline V gene (reference sequence). The CDR3 covers 13 residues. Deletions cut 5 bases from V and 6 bases from J, with 12 bases between. CDR3 sequence reads: CASSEALADTQYF. The CDR3 DNA follows: TGTGCCAGTAGTGAGGCCTTAGCGGATACGCAGTATTTT.

This clone was observed a few times. The CDR3 spells CASSLQTGKPTDTQYF. The CDR3 DNA reads as TGTGCCAGCAGTTTACAAACGGGGAAACCTACAGATACGCAGTATTTT. J is TRBJ2-3 and V is TRBV28; D might be TRBD2 (5 bases). Germline CDR1 MDHEN, CDR2 SYDVKM. V was trimmed by 2 bases and J by 3 bases, leaving 15 bases between them. The CDR3 runs 16 residues. The full variable domain, rest sourced from reference TRBV28 and TRBJ2-3, is DVKVTQSSRYLVKRTGEKVFLECVQDMDHENMFWYRQDPGLGLRLIYFSYDVKMKEKGDIPEGYSVSREKKERFSLILESASTNQTSMYLCASSLQTGKPTDTQYFGPGTRLTVL.

This clone was counted only a few times. This rearrangement joins TRBV6-6 to TRBJ2-3; D perhaps matches TRBD1 (6 bases). Germline lookup yields CDR1 MNHNY and CDR2 SVGAGI (reference sequence). V was cut by 5 bases and J by 2 bases, with 8 bases left in between. The CDR3 sequence is 13 residues long. The CDR3 here is CASSRDTTDTQYF. The CDR3 DNA sequence: TGTGCCAGCAGTAGGGACACCACAGATACGCAGTATTTT.

This chain joins TRBV30 and TRBJ2-3; the D is unclear. The germline CDR1 and CDR2 sequences are GTSNPN and SVGIG (reference sequence). The CDR3 is made up of 12 amino acids. V was cut by 4 bases and J by 2 bases, with 7 bases left in between. CDR3 nucleotide sequence: TGTGCCTGGAACTACCCCACAGATACGCAGTATTTT. It translates to CAWNYPTDTQYF.

The rearrangement uses TRBV14 and TRBJ2-5; D is ambiguous. TRBJ2-7 matches the DNA end more closely, so the J call is doubtful. The CDR3 loop spans 12 amino acids. Looked up from germline, CDR1 is SGHDN and CDR2 is FVKESK. The CDR3 DNA reads TGTGCCAGCAGCCCTTCCTTCTACGAGCAGTACTTC. This encodes CASSPSFYEQYF.

This clone was counted once. This chain uses TRBV7-9 with TRBJ1-2; 10 bases fit TRBD1. The CDR3 sequence is 14 residues long. Trimming cost V 3 bases and J 3 bases; bases outside gene matches: 1. CDR1 and CDR2 (germline): SEHNR, FQNEAQ (reference sequence). The CDR3 spells CASSLDRGDYGYTF. In DNA, the CDR3 is TGTGCCAGCAGCTTGGACAGGGGGGACTATGGCTACACCTTC.

A few counts support this clone. The chain employs TRBV5-6 and TRBJ1-1, with D tentatively TRBD1 (6 bases). The germline V and J ends were trimmed by 3 bases and 0 bases, with 18 bases remaining between them. The CDR3 sequence is 17 residues long. Germline V lookup: CDR1 SGHDT, CDR2 YYEEEE. CDR3: CASSSLQMGAMNTEAFF. Written as DNA, the CDR3 is TGTGCCAGCAGCTCCCTCCAAATGGGGGCGATGAACACTGAAGCTTTCTTT.

This clone is a singleton in its sample. The chain couples TRBV6-5 to TRBJ1-2; D possibly corresponds to TRBD1 (5 bases). The V gene's germline CDR1 is MNHEY and CDR2 SVGAGI. The CDR3 spans 15 residues. The V end was cut by 2 bases, the J end by 3 bases, with 13 bases between. The CDR3 DNA reads TGTGCCAGCAGTTACGGGGACTCCCGGGACTATGGCTACACCTTC. It encodes CASSYGDSRDYGYTF.

The genes are TRBV5-1 and TRBJ2-5; 7 bases fit TRBD2. Germline values: CDR1 SGHRS, CDR2 YFSETQ. The CDR3 covers 15 residues. J was trimmed by 3 bases and V by 0 bases; bases with no gene match: 5. The CDR3: CASSLGGTTKETQYF. The CDR3 nucleotides read TGCGCCAGCAGCTTGGGGGGGACTACCAAAGAGACCCAGTACTTC.

The V call is TRBV5-1, the J call TRBJ2-6; 8 positions agree with TRBD2. The CDR3 length is 16 residues. Germline loops: CDR1 SGHRS, CDR2 YFSETQ. Unmatched junction bases numbered 5, after V lost 4 bases and J lost 2 bases. Here the CDR3 reads CASSGGGGPGANVLTF. The CDR3 DNA sequence: TGCGCCAGCAGCGGAGGCGGGGGGCCTGGGGCCAACGTCCTGACTTTC.